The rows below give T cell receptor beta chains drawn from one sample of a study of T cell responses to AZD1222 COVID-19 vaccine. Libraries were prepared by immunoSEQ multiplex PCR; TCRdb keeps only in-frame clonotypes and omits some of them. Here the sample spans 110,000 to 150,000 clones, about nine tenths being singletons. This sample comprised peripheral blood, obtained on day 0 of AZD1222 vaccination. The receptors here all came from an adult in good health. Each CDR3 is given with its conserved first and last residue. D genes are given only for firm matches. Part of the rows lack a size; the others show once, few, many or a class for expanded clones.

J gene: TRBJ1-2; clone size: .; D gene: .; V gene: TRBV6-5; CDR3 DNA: TGTGCCAGCACCCCCGATTTTTACGGTACTACGGGCTACACCTTC; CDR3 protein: CASTPDFYGTTGYTF
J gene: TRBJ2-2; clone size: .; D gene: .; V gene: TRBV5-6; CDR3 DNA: TGTGCCAGCAGCTTCAGAGCCGGGGAGCTGTTTTTT; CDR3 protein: CASSFRAGELFF
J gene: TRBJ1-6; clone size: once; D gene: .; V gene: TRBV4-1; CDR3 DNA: TGCGCCAGCAGCCAACGGAGGGCTGACCGTGGTTCACCCCTCCACTTT; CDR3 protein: CASSQRRADRGSPLHF
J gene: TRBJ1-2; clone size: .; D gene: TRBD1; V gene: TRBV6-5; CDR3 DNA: TGTGCCAGCAGTACCTATCGGACAGGGCAGAATGGCTACACCTTC; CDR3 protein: CASSTYRTGQNGYTF
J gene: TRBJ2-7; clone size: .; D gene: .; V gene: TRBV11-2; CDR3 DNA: TGTGCCAGCAGCTTAGATCTGGGGGGCTACGAGCAGTACTTC; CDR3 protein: CASSLDLGGYEQYF
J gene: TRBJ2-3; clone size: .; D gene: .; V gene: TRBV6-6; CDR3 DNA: TGTGCCAGCAGGTACGACTCCCCAGATACGCAGTATTTT; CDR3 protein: CASRYDSPDTQYF
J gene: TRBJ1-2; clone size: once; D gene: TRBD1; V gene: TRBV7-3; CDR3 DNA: TGTGCCAGCAGCTTCGACAGGGGGCTTGGCTACACCTTC; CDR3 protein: CASSFDRGLGYTF
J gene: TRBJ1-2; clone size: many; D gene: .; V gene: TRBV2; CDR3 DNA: TGTGCCAGCAGGTCCGGGACCAACTATGGCTACACCTTC; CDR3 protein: CASRSGTNYGYTF
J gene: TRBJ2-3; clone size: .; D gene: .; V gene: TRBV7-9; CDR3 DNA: TGTGCCAGCACCCGGCAAGATACGCAGTATTTT; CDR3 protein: CASTRQDTQYF
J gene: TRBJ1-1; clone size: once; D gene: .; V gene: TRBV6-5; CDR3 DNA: TGTGCCAGCAGTCCAAACTGGGGGGTCGGCACTGAAGCTTTCTTT; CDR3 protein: CASSPNWGVGTEAFF
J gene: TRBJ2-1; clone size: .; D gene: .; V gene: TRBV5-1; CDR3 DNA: TGCGCCAGCAGCTTGGATCCACAGGGTCGGAATGAGCAGTTCTTC; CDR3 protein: CASSLDPQGRNEQFF
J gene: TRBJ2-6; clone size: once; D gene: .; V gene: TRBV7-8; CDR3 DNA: TGTGCCAGCAGCTTAGTTGGCAGGAGCTCTGGGGCCAACGTCCTGACTTTC; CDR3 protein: CASSLVGRSSGANVLTF
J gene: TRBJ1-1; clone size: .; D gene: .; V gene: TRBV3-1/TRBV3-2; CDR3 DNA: TGTGCCAGCAGCCAAGGAGTTCTGGGGTCGAAAGCTTTCTTT; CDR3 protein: CASSQGVLGSKAFF
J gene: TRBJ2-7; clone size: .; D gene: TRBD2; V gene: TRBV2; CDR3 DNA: TGTGCCAGCAGCCGGACTAGCGGAACCTCCTACGAGCAGTACTTC; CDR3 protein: CASSRTSGTSYEQYF
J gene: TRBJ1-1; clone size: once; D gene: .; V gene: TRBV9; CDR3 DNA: TGTGCCAGCAGCGGAGATCCGGGACACCCGGGGGTCGACACTGAAGCTTTCTTT; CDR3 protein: CASSGDPGHPGVDTEAFF
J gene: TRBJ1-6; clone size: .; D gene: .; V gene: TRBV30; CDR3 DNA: TGTGCCTGGAGACGGGGCGGCATGTCCCTCCACTTT; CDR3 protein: CAWRRGGMSLHF
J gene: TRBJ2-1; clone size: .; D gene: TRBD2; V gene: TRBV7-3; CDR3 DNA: TGTGCCAGCAGCTCGACTAGCGGGACCAATGAGCAGTTCTTC; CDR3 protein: CASSSTSGTNEQFF
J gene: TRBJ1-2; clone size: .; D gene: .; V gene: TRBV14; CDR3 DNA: TGTGCCAGCAGCCAAGATTGGAGGGGCTACACCTTC; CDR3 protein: CASSQDWRGYTF
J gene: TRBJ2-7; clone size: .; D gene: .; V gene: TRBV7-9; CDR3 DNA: TGTGCCAGCAGCCCAAACCGCGGACAAGCCTACGAGCAGTACTTC; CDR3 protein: CASSPNRGQAYEQYF
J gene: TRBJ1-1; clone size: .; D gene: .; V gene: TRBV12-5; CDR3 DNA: TGTGCTAGTGGTTTGGGGGGGAACACTGAAGCTTTCTTT; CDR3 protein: CASGLGGNTEAFF
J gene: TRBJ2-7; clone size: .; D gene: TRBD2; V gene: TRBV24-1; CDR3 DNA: TGTGCCACCAGTGATCCGACTAGCGGCTCCTACGAGCAGTACTTC; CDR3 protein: CATSDPTSGSYEQYF
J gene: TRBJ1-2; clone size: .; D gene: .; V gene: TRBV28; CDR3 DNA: TGTGCCAGCAGTTCTCCGGGACGGCAATTTGGCTACACCTTC; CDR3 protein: CASSSPGRQFGYTF
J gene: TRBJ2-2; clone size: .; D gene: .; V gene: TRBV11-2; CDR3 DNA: TGTGCCAGCAGCCCCTTCCGACTTCTGAACACCGGGGAGCTGTTTTTT; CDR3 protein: CASSPFRLLNTGELFF
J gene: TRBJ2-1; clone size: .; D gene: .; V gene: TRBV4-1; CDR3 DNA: TGCGCCAGCAGCCCGTCAGGGGATGGGTACAATGAGCAGTTCTTC; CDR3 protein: CASSPSGDGYNEQFF
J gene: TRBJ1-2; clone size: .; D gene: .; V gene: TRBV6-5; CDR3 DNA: TGTGCCAGCAGTCAACCCCCTGGGAACTATGGCTACACCTTC; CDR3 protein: CASSQPPGNYGYTF
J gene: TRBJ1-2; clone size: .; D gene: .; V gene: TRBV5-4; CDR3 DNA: TGTGCCAGCAGCTTGGAGCAGGGTAAAGGCTACACCTTC; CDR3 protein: CASSLEQGKGYTF
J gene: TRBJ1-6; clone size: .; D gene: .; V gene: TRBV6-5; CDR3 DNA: TGTGCCACTTCCAGGGCGGGGGATTCACCCCTCCACTTT; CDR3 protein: CATSRAGDSPLHF
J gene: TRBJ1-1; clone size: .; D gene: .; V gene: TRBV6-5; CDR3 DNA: TGTGCCAGCAGAGACCTGACACTCATGAACACTGAAGCTTTCTTT; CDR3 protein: CASRDLTLMNTEAFF
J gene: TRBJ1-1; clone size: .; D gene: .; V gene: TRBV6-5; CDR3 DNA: TGTGCCAGCAGTCGGACACGGAACACTGAAGCTTTCTTT; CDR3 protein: CASSRTRNTEAFF
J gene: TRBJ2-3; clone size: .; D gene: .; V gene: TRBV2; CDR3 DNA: TGTGCCAGCAGACGAACCACAGATACGCAGTATTTT; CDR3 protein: CASRRTTDTQYF
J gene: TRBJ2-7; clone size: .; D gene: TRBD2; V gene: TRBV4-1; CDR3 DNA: TGCGCCAGCAGCCAAGTAGCGGGGTCCGACTACGAGCAGTACTTC; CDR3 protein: CASSQVAGSDYEQYF
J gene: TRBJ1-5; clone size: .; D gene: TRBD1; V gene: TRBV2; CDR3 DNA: TGTGCCAGCAGCCTCAACCGGGACAGGGGGCGACAGCCCCAGCATTTT; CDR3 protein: CASSLNRDRGRQPQHF
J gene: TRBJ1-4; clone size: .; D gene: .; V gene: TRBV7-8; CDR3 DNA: TGTGCCAGCAGCTCTTCCCGAGGGGCGAGCCTATTAGGAGGAGAAAAACTGTTTTTT; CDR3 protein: CASSSSRGASLLGGEKLFF
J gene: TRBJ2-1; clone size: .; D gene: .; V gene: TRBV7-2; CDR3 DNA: TGTGCCAGCAGCGCCCTGTGGAGCACTGAGCAGTTCTTC; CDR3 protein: CASSALWSTEQFF
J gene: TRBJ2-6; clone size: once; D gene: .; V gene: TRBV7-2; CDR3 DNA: TGTGCCAGCAGCCCTGGAGGCTCTGGGGCCAACGTCCTGACTTTC; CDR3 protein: CASSPGGSGANVLTF
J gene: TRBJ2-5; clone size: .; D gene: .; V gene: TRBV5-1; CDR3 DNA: TGCGCCAGCAGCCCCGGAGGGGGCTGGGAGACCCAGTACTTC; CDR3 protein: CASSPGGGWETQYF
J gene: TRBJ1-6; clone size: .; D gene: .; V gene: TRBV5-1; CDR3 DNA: TGCGCCAGCAGCTTGGTGTCGGATTCACCCCTCCACTTT; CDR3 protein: CASSLVSDSPLHF
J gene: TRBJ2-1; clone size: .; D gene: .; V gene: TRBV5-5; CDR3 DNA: TGTGCCAGCAGCGCCCGGGACAACCGCAATGAGCAGTTCTTC; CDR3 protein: CASSARDNRNEQFF
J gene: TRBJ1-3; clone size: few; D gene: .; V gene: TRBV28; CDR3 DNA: TGTGCCAGCAATGCCGGGGGGGAGGGCAAGTACACCATATATTTT; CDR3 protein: CASNAGGEGKYTIYF
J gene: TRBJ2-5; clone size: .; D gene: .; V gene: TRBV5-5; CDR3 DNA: TGTGCCAGCACCATCCTGACGGGGACCCAGTACTTC; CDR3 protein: CASTILTGTQYF
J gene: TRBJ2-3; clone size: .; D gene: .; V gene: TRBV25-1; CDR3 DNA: TGTGCCAGCAGTGGTCGGGGGCAGTATTTT; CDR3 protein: CASSGRGQYF
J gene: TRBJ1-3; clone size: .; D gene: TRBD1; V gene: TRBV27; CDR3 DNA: TGTGCCAGCAGTTACTACAGGGGTGATGGAAACACCATATATTTT; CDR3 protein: CASSYYRGDGNTIYF
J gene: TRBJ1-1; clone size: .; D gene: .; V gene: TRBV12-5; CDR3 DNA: TGTGCTAGTGGTACTAGCTCGGGAGTGAACACTGAAGCTTTCTTT; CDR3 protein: CASGTSSGVNTEAFF
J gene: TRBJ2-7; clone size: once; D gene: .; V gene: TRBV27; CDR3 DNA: TGTGCCAGCAGTTTATCGACGGGCACCTACGAGCAGTACTTC; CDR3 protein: CASSLSTGTYEQYF
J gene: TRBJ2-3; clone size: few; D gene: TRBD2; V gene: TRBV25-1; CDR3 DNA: TGTGCCAGCAGTGACGGGCTAGCGGGGTTTACGGATACGCAGTATTTT; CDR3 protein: CASSDGLAGFTDTQYF
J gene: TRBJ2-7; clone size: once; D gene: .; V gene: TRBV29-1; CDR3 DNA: TGCAGCGTTGCGGCGGGATCCTACGAGCAGTACTTC; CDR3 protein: CSVAAGSYEQYF